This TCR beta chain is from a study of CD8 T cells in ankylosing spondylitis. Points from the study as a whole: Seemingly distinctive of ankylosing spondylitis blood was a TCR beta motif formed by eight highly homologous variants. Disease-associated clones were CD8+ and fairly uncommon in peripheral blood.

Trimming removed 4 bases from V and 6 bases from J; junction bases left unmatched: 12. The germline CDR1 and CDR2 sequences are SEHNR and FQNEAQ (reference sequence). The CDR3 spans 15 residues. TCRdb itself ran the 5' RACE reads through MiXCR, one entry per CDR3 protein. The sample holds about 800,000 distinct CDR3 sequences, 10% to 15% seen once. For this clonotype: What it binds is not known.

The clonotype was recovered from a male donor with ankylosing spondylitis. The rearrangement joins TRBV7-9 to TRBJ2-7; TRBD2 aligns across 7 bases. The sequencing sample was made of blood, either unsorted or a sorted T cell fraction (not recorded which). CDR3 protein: CASSSRREGGREQYF. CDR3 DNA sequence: TGTGCCAGCAGCTCCCGGAGGGAGGGCGGGCGCGAGCAGTACTTC.